This T cell receptor beta chain was identified during a study of breast tumors, draining lymph nodes, adjacent tissues. Points from the study as a whole: Compared with basal-like, luminal-like tumors shared significantly more repertoire with nontumor tissue. The data were judged consistent with most tumor T cells coming from lymph node and expanding in tumor. Tumor TCR diversity was below lymph nodes but above nontumor tissue.

Axillary draining lymph nodes of breast cancer patients supplied the node samples. MiXCR, applied by TCRdb to the multiplex PCR reads, yields one record per CDR3 protein. The table shows approximately 120,000 distinct CDR3 sequences, with around 20% occurring only once. This clonotype occurred once. What it recognizes is unknown. A much more abundant neighbour one base away suggests this may be a read error. The CDR3 carries no conserved terminal phenylalanine or tryptophan, so it likely arises from a read error. The TCR was taken from a female donor with breast cancer. Some clones in this sample may be carry-over from other donors' samples. Material for sequencing was axillary lymph node tissue.

CDR3 in amino acids: CASSGNRAFQETQYS. CDR3 in DNA: TGTGCCAGCAGTGGGAACAGGGCCTTCCAAGAGACCCAGTACTCC. This chain uses TRBV6-1 with TRBJ2-5; maybe TRBD1 (6 bases). Germline lookup yields CDR1 MNHNS and CDR2 SASEGT. CDR3 length: 15 amino acids. The V gene lost 4 bases and the J gene lost 1 base, with 13 bases spanning the gap.